The rows below give T cell receptor beta chains drawn from one sample of a study of shared clonotypes between healthy human individuals. TCRdb keeps only in-frame clones here, not all; method: immunoSEQ multiplex PCR. This sample has approximately 2.4 million clones; more than 90% occur once, and the top ten carry 0.13%. The specimen was naive CD4+ T cells sorted from blood. Receptors originate from a man younger than 35 in good health. The CDR3 runs from the conserved cysteine through the conserved F or W. The D gene is left open where the match is weak. Not all rows give a size; the values are once, few, many and, for expanded clones, a class.

j_gene	d_gene	abundance	v_gene	CDR3aa	CDR3nt
TRBJ1-1	NA	NA	TRBV7-9	CASSLVSGWGAAGAFF	TGTGCCAGCAGCTTAGTGTCGGGTTGGGGGGCGGCTGGAGCTTTCTTT
TRBJ1-2	NA	NA	TRBV19	CASSTQENYGYTF	TGTGCCAGTAGTACACAGGAGAACTATGGCTACACCTTC
TRBJ2-1	NA	NA	TRBV5-1	CASSREDYINEQFF	TGCGCCAGCAGCCGAGAGGACTACATCAATGAGCAGTTCTTC
TRBJ2-1	TRBD2	NA	TRBV7-2	CASSTSVEQFF	TGTGCCAGCAGCACTAGCGTTGAGCAGTTCTTC
TRBJ2-5	TRBD1	NA	TRBV10-3	CAISESGQGAETQYF	TGTGCCATCAGTGAGTCGGGTCAGGGGGCTGAGACCCAGTACTTC
TRBJ2-7	NA	NA	TRBV4-3	CASSQENAGVPHEQYF	TGCGCCAGCAGCCAAGAGAACGCCGGGGTACCACACGAGCAGTACTTC
TRBJ1-1	NA	NA	TRBV18	CASSPPSVAQAFF	TGTGCCAGCTCACCACCGAGCGTAGCCCAAGCTTTCTTT
TRBJ1-5	TRBD1	NA	TRBV13	CASSRGRDRGQPQHF	TGTGCCAGCAGCCGAGGGAGGGACAGGGGACAGCCCCAGCATTTT
TRBJ2-3	TRBD2	NA	TRBV10-1	CASSDPGGGSTDTQYF	TGCGCCAGCAGTGACCCGGGGGGGGGCAGCACAGATACGCAGTATTTT
TRBJ2-7	TRBD2	NA	TRBV11-2	CASSLGGSTYEQYF	TGTGCCAGCAGCTTGGGCGGGAGTACCTACGAGCAGTACTTC
TRBJ2-7	NA	NA	TRBV10-2	CASSESLAHSYEQYF	TGCGCCAGCAGTGAGTCCCTGGCCCACTCGTACGAGCAGTACTTC
TRBJ2-3	TRBD1	NA	TRBV5-1	CASSAGTGETQYF	TGCGCCAGCAGCGCCGGGACAGGGGAGACGCAGTATTTT
TRBJ2-3	NA	NA	TRBV7-2	CASSPRSSPRSTDTQYF	TGTGCCAGCAGCCCGAGATCTAGTCCTCGAAGCACAGATACGCAGTATTTT
TRBJ1-4	TRBD1	NA	TRBV7-9	CASSLWDRVNEKLFF	TGTGCCAGCAGCTTATGGGACAGGGTGAACGAAAAACTGTTTTTT
TRBJ1-2	NA	NA	TRBV7-9	CASSFEIGVTNYGYTF	TGTGCCAGCAGCTTTGAGATTGGGGTAACCAACTATGGCTACACCTTC
TRBJ2-1	TRBD2	NA	TRBV5-1	CASRTGGAAGDNEQFF	TGCGCCAGCAGAACGGGAGGCGCAGCGGGAGACAATGAGCAGTTCTTC
TRBJ2-7	NA	NA	TRBV10-2	CASSGVQGPYEQYF	TGCGCCAGCAGTGGGGTACAGGGTCCCTACGAGCAGTACTTC
TRBJ1-5	NA	NA	TRBV28	CASSLGQGSNQPQHF	TGTGCCAGCAGTTTGGGCCAGGGGAGCAATCAGCCCCAGCATTTT
TRBJ2-3	NA	once	TRBV19	CASSPLARKADTQYF	TGTGCCAGTAGTCCTTTAGCGAGGAAGGCAGATACGCAGTATTTT
TRBJ2-2	NA	NA	TRBV5-6	CASSFLETGELFF	TGTGCCAGCAGCTTTCTGGAGACCGGGGAGCTGTTTTTT
TRBJ2-1	NA	NA	TRBV5-1	CASSLSQWDEQFF	TGCGCCAGCAGCTTGTCCCAGTGGGATGAGCAGTTCTTC
TRBJ2-7	NA	NA	TRBV7-7	CASSLARGTEQYF	TGTGCTAGCAGCTTAGCGAGGGGGACCGAGCAGTACTTC
TRBJ1-5	NA	NA	TRBV6-1	CASSDRRSNQPQHF	TGTGCCAGCAGTGACCGCAGGTCCAATCAGCCCCAGCATTTT
TRBJ2-1	NA	NA	TRBV4-3	CASSQDKGSGWQFF	TGCGCCAGCAGCCAAGATAAGGGGTCAGGCTGGCAGTTCTTC
TRBJ2-1	TRBD2	NA	TRBV19	CASSTLAENYNEQFF	TGTGCCAGTAGCACACTAGCGGAAAACTACAATGAGCAGTTCTTC
TRBJ1-2	NA	NA	TRBV30	CAWSGTDRYTF	TGTGCCTGGAGCGGGACGGACCGCTACACCTTC
TRBJ1-4	NA	NA	TRBV1	CTSSGDGGKANEKLFF	TGCACCAGCAGCGGTGACGGGGGCAAGGCTAATGAAAAACTGTTTTTT
TRBJ2-5	NA	NA	TRBV5-1	CASSHGETQYF	TGCGCCAGCAGCCATGGGGAGACCCAGTACTTC
TRBJ1-3	NA	NA	TRBV10-3	CAISRDALSGNTIYF	TGTGCCATCAGCAGGGACGCCTTATCTGGAAACACCATATATTTT
TRBJ2-7	NA	NA	TRBV9	CASSVGTVDYYEQYF	TGTGCCAGCAGCGTGGGGACCGTCGATTATTACGAGCAGTACTTC
TRBJ2-7	NA	NA	TRBV6-5	CASSYGLTYEQYF	TGTGCCAGCAGTTACGGGTTAACCTACGAGCAGTACTTC
TRBJ2-7	TRBD2	NA	TRBV5-4	CASSRTGGNYEQYF	TGTGCCAGCAGCCGAACGGGGGGGAACTACGAGCAGTACTTC
TRBJ2-3	NA	NA	TRBV2	CASGVALSTDTQYF	TGTGCCAGCGGGGTAGCGCTGAGCACAGATACGCAGTATTTT
TRBJ1-2	NA	NA	TRBV30	CAWRTVYGYTF	TGTGCCTGGAGAACAGTATATGGCTACACCTTC
TRBJ1-3	NA	NA	TRBV7-8	CASSFPRDAGGTIYF	TGTGCCAGCAGCTTCCCCCGGGACGCCGGGGGCACCATATATTTT
TRBJ2-3	TRBD2	NA	TRBV11-2	CASRLAGLDTQYF	TGTGCCAGCCGACTAGCGGGTCTAGATACGCAGTATTTT
TRBJ2-7	NA	NA	TRBV7-8	CASSDRDYEQYF	TGTGCCAGCAGCGATAGGGACTACGAGCAGTACTTC
TRBJ2-3	TRBD1	NA	TRBV27	CASSTSRTGRWDTQYF	TGTGCCAGCAGTACGTCTAGGACAGGGCGCTGGGATACGCAGTATTTT
TRBJ1-1	NA	NA	TRBV6-6	CASSYSPGQATEAFF	TGTGCCAGCAGTTACTCACCAGGCCAGGCAACTGAAGCTTTCTTT
TRBJ1-2	NA	NA	TRBV4-1	CASSQDPGWYGYTF	TGCGCCAGCAGCCAAGATCCGGGGTGGTATGGCTACACCTTC
TRBJ1-2	TRBD1	NA	TRBV6-5	CASSYPGQPDGYTF	TGTGCCAGCAGTTACCCGGGACAGCCGGATGGCTACACCTTC
TRBJ1-4	NA	NA	TRBV5-1	CASSPTGTRDEKLFF	TGCGCCAGCAGTCCCACCGGGACTAGGGATGAAAAACTGTTTTTT
TRBJ1-4	NA	NA	TRBV25-1	CASSLQRGKLFF	TGTGCCAGCAGTTTACAGAGGGGAAAACTGTTTTTT
TRBJ2-1	TRBD2	NA	TRBV5-1	CASSRDGRAWNEQFF	TGCGCCAGCAGCCGTGACGGGAGGGCCTGGAATGAGCAGTTCTTC
TRBJ2-7	TRBD2	NA	TRBV18	CASSAGEFVPLEQYF	TGTGCCAGCTCGGCGGGGGAATTCGTCCCCCTCGAGCAGTACTTC
TRBJ2-7	TRBD2	NA	TRBV6-1	CASSSTSGGTYEQYF	TGTGCCAGCAGCTCGACTAGCGGGGGGACCTACGAGCAGTACTTC
TRBJ1-2	TRBD1	NA	TRBV5-4	CASRPGQEHYGYTF	TGTGCCAGCAGACCGGGACAGGAACACTATGGCTACACCTTC
TRBJ1-6	NA	NA	TRBV6-4	CASSQQGRHSPLHF	TGTGCCAGCAGCCAACAGGGACGCCATTCACCCCTCCACTTT
TRBJ1-1	TRBD1	NA	TRBV29-1	CSVEASASSGGSFF	TGCAGCGTTGAAGCCTCCGCGTCTTCAGGGGGATCTTTCTTT